This T cell receptor beta chain was captured in a study of T cell responses to AZD1222 COVID-19 vaccine. Study results and limitations: Nearly half of the spike-specific TCRs reportedly recognize variant regions that carry no mutations. After two AZD1222 doses, spike-specific TCR breadth and depth rose versus day 0. Across spike, vaccine-associated CD4 TCRs were found, dominant at 160-218 and 743-854. None of the repertoires were sampled until the peak T cell response had passed.

A note on this clone: Its antigen remains unidentified.

The V gene's germline CDR1 is MNHEY and CDR2 SMNVEV (reference sequence). CDR3 size: 12 residues. Sequenced by immunoSEQ multiplex PCR; TCRdb stores in-frame clones only, minus some. The table shows 160,000 or so clones, with 88% occurring only once. Sequences were derived from peripheral blood, sampled 28 days after the second AZD1222 dose. The receptor comes from an adult who received the AZD1222 COVID-19 vaccine. The chain employs TRBV27 and TRBJ1-2, with D possibly matching TRBD1 (6 bases). The CDR3 loop reads CPDRTANYGYTF. The DNA of the CDR3 is TGTCCCGACAGGACAGCGAACTATGGCTACACCTTC.